This TCR beta chain is from a study of blood T cell repertoires in COVID-19. Profiled with immunoSEQ multiplex PCR; TCRdb holds only in-frame clones, not every one. Of 70,000 to 90,000 clones in the sample, around 86% are singletons; the top ten hold 7% to 9%. V trimming: 6 bases; J trimming: 10 bases; junction bases outside the gene matches: 9. The CDR3 loop spans 13 amino acids. CDR1 SQVTM and CDR2 ANQGSEA come from the germline V gene. The specimen was peripheral blood. The sequence derives from a man between 50 and 59 years old with active COVID-19. The chain recombines TRBV29-1 with TRBJ2-1, with 10 bases identical to TRBD2. CDR3 loop: CSVERGGIQEQFF. DNA of the CDR3: TGCAGCGTGGAGCGGGGGGGAATCCAAGAGCAGTTCTTC.